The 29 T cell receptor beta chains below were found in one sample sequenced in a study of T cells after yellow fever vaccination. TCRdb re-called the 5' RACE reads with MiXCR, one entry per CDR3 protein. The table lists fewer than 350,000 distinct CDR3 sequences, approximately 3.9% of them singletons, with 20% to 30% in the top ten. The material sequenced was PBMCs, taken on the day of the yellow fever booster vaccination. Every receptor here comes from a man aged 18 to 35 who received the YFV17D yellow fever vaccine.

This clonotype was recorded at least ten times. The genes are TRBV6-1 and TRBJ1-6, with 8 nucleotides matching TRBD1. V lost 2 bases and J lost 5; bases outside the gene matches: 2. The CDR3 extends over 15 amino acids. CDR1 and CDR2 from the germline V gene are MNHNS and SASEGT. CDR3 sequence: CASSEYRGNNSPLHF. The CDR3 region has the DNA TGTGCCAGCAGTGAATACAGGGGGAATAATTCACCCCTCCACTTT.

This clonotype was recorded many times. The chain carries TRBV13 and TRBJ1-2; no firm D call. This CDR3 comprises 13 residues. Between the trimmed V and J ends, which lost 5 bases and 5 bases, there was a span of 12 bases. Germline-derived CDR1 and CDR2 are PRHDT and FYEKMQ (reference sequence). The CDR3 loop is CASSPGRAYGYTF. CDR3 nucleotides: TGTGCCAGCAGCCCCGGGCGGGCATATGGCTACACCTTC. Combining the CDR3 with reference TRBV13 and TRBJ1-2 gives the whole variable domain AAGVIQSPRHLIKEKRETATLKCYPIPRHDTVYWYQQGPGQDPQFLISFYEKMQSDKGSIPDRFSAQQFSDYHSELNMSSLELGDSALYFCASSPGRAYGYTFGSGTRLTVV.

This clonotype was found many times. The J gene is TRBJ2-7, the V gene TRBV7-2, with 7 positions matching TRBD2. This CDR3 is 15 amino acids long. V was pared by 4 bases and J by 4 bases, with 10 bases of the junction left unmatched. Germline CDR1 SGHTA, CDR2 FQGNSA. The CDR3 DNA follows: TGTGCCAGCAGCTACGAGGGCGGGGGAAATTACGAGCAGTACTTC. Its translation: CASSYEGGGNYEQYF.

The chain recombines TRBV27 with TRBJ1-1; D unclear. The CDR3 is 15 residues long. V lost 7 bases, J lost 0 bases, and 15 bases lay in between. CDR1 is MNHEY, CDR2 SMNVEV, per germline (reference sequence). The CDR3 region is CASNIRNGMNTEAFF. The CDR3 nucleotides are TGTGCCAGCAACATCCGGAACGGCATGAACACTGAAGCTTTCTTT.

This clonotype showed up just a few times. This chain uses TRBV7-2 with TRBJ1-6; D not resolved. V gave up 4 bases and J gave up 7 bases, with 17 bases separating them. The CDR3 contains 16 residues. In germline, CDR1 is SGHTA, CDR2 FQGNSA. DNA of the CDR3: TGTGCCAGCAGCTCCCCTGGGGTCCGAGGGAATTCACCCCTCCACTTT. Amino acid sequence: CASSSPGVRGNSPLHF.

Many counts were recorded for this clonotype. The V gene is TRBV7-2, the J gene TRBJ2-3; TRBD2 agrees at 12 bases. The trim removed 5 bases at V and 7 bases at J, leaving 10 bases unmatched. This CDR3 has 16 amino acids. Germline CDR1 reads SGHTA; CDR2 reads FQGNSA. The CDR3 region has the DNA TGTGCCAGCAGCCAGGGACTAGCGGGCGGAAGCCATACGCAGTATTTT. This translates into CASSQGLAGGSHTQYF.

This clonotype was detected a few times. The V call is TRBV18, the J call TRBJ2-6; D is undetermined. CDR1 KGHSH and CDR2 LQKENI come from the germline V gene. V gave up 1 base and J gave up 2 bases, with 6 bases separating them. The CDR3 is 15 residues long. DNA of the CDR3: TGTGCCAGCTCACCACTGGGGACTGGGGCCAACGTCCTGACTTTC. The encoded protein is CASSPLGTGANVLTF.

The CDR3 region is CSVMDSPNNEKLFF. CDR3 bases: TGCAGCGTTATGGACAGCCCAAATAATGAAAAACTGTTTTTT. The chain links TRBV29-1 to TRBJ1-4; a weak D match, TRBD1 (6 bases). The CDR3 is 14 amino acids. Germline V CDR1 and CDR2: SQVTM, ANQGSEA. V lost 5 bases and J 4 bases, leaving 14 bases between the germline ends. Full variable domain (outside the CDR3, taken from reference TRBV29-1 and TRBJ1-4): SAVISQKPSRDICQRGTSLTIQCQVDSQVTMMFWYRQQPGQSLTLIATANQGSEATYESGFVIDKFPISRPNLTFSTLTVSNMSPEDSSIYLCSVMDSPNNEKLFFGSGTQLSVL.

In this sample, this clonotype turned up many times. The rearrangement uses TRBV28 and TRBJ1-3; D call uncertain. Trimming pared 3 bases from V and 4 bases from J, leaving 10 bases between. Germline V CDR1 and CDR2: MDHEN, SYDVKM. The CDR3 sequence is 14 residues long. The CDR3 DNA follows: TGTGCCAGCAGTTTTCGGGGATCGGGAAACACCATATATTTT. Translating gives CASSFRGSGNTIYF. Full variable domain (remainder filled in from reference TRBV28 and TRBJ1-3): DVKVTQSSRYLVKRTGEKVFLECVQDMDHENMFWYRQDPGLGLRLIYFSYDVKMKEKGDIPEGYSVSREKKERFSLILESASTNQTSMYLCASSFRGSGNTIYFGEGSWLTVV.

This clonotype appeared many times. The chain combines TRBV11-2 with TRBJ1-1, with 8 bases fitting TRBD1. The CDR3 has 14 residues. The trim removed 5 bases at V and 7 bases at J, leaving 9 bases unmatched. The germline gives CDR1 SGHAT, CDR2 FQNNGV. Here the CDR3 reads CASSPGQGLGEAFF. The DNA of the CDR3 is TGTGCCAGCAGCCCCGGACAGGGACTTGGTGAAGCTTTCTTT. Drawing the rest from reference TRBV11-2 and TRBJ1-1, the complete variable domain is EAGVAQSPRYKIIEKRQSVAFWCNPISGHATLYWYQQILGQGPKLLIQFQNNGVVDDSQLPKDRFSAERLKGVDSTLKIQPAKLEDSAVYLCASSPGQGLGEAFFGQGTRLTVV.

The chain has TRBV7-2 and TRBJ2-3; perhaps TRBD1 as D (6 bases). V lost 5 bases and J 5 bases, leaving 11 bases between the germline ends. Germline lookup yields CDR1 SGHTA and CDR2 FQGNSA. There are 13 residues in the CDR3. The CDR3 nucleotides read TGTGCCAGCAGCAACAGGGTTTTAGATACGCAGTATTTT. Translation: CASSNRVLDTQYF.

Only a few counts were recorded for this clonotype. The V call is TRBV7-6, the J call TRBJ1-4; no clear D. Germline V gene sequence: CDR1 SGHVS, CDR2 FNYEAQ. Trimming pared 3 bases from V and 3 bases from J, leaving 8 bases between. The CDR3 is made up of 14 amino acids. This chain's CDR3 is CASSLSAANEKLFF. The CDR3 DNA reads TGTGCCAGCAGCTTGTCGGCAGCTAATGAAAAACTGTTTTTT.

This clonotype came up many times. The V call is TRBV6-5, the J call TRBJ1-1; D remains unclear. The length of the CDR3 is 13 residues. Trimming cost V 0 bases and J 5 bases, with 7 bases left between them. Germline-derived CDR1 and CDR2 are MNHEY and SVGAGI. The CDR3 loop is CASSYSTGTEAFF. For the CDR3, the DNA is TGTGCCAGCAGTTACTCGACGGGGACTGAAGCTTTCTTT.

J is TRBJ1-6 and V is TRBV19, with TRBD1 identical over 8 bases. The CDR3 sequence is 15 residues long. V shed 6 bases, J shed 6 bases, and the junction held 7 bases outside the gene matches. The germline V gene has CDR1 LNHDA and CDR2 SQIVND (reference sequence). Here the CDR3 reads CASSFGTGFNSPLHF. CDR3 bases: TGTGCCAGTAGCTTTGGGACAGGTTTTAATTCACCCCTCCACTTT.

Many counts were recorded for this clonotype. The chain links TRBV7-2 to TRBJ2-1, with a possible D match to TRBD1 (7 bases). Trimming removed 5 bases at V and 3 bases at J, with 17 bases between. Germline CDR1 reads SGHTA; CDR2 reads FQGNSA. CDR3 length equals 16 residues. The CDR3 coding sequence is TGTGCCAGCAGCCAACGGGGACAGCGGGTCTACAATGAGCAGTTCTTC. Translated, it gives CASSQRGQRVYNEQFF.

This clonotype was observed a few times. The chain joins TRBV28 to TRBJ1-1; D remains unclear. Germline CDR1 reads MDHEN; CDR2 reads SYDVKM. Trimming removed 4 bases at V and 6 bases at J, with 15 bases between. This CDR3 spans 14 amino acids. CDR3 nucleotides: TGTGCCAGCAGTTCCACTCCGGCCGTCTCTGAAGCTTTCTTT. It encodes CASSSTPAVSEAFF.

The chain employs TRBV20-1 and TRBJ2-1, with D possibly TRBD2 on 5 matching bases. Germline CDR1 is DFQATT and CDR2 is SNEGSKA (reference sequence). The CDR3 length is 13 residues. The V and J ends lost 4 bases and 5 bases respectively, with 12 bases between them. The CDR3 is CSAKKRTDNEQFF. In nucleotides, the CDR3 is TGCAGTGCTAAAAAACGGACTGACAATGAGCAGTTCTTC.

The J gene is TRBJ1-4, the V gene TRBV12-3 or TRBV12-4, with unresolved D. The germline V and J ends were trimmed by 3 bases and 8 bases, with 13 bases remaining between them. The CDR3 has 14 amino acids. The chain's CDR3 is CASSFRAPREKLFF. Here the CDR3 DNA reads TGTGCCAGCAGTTTTCGAGCCCCTCGGGAAAAACTGTTTTTT.

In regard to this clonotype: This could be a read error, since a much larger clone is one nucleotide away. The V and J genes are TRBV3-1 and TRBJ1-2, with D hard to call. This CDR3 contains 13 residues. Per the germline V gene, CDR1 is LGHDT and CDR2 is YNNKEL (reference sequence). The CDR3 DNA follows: TGTGCCAGCAGCTACACGGCGTTTGAGGGCTGCACCTTC. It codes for CASSYTAFEGCTF.

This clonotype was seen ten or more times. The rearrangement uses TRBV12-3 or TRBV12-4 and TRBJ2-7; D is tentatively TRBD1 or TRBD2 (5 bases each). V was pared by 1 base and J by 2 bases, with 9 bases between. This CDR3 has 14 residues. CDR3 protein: CASSLGDGPYEQYF. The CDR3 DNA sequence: TGTGCCAGCAGTTTAGGGGACGGGCCCTACGAGCAGTACTTC.

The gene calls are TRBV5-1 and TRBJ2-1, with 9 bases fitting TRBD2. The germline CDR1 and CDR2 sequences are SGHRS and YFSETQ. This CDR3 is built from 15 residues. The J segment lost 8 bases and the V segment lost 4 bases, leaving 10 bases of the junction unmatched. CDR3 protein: CASSPGGGGAHEQFF. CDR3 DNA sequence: TGCGCCAGCAGCCCGGGGGGCGGGGGGGCCCATGAGCAGTTCTTC.

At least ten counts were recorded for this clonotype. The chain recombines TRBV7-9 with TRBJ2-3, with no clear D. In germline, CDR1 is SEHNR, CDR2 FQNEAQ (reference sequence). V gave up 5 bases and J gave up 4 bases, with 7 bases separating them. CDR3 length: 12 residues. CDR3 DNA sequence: TGTGCCAGCAGCCGAGCCTCAGATACGCAGTATTTT. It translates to CASSRASDTQYF. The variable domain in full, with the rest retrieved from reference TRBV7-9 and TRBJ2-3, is DTGVSQNPRHKITKRGQNVTFRCDPISEHNRLYWYRQTLGQGPEFLTYFQNEAQLEKSRLLSDRFSAERPKGSFSTLEIQRTEQGDSAMYLCASSRASDTQYFGPGTRLTVL.

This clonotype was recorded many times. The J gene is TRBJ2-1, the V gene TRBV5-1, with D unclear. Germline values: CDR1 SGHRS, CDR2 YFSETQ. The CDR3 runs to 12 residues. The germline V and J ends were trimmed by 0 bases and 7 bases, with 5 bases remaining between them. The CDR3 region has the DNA TGCGCCAGCAGCTTGGCCCTGAATGAGCAGTTCTTC. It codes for CASSLALNEQFF.

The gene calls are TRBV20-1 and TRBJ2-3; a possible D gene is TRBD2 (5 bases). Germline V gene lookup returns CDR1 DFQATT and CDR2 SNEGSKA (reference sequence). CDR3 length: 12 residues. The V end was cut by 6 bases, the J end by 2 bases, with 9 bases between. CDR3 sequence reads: CSALSDTDTQYF. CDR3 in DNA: TGCAGTGCCCTTAGCGACACAGATACGCAGTATTTT.

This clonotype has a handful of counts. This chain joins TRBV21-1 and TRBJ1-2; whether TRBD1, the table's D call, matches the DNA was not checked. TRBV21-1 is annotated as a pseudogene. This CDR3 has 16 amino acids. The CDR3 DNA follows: TGTGCCAGCAGCACAACTGACAGGGAAGATGACTATGGCTACACCTTC. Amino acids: CASSTTDREDDYGYTF.

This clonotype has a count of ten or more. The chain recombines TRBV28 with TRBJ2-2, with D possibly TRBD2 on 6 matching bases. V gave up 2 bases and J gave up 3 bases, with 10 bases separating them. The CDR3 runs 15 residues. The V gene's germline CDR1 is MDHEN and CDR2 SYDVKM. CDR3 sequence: CASSLRDLYTGELFF. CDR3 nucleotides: TGTGCCAGCAGTTTAAGGGACTTATACACCGGGGAGCTGTTTTTT.

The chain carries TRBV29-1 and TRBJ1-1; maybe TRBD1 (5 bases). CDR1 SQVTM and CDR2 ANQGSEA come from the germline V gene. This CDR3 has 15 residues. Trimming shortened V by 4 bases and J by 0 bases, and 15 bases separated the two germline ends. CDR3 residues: CSVAQGWGMNTEAFF. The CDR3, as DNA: TGCAGCGTTGCGCAGGGTTGGGGCATGAACACTGAAGCTTTCTTT.

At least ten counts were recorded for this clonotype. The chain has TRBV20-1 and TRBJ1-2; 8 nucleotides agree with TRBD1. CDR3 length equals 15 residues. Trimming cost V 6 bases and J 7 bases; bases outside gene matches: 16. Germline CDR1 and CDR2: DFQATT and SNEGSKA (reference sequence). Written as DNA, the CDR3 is TGCAGTGCGAGCGGGACAGGCTGGAGTACGGCTGGCTACACCTTC. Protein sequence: CSASGTGWSTAGYTF.

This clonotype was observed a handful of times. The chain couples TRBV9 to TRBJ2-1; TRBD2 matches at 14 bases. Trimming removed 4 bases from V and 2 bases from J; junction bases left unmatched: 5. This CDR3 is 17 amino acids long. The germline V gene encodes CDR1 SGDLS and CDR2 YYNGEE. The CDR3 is CASSRTSGGIPYNEQFF. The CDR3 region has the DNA TGTGCCAGCAGCCGGACTAGCGGGGGGATCCCCTACAATGAGCAGTTCTTC.